This TCR beta chain was found in a study of shared clonotypes between healthy human individuals (dated by TCRdb to about 2020). With respect to the entire study: A few men and a couple of women, aged 18 to 49 years, made up the cohort. For each donor, three plates each were used for CD4 naive and CD4 memory, two plates were used for CD8 naive, and one plate was used for CD8 memory. Blood TCR repertoires of five healthy adults were deeply sequenced to estimate repertoire size and the extent of clonotype sharing between individuals. To increase sequencing depth and limit assay-specific biases, different laboratories used diverse techniques to prepare libraries and sequence TCR repertoires. Leukapheresis yielded between about 0.9 and 8.9 billion PBMCs per donor. Results and caveats for the whole study, not just this receptor: Estimated clonotype richness was generally larger for naive than for memory subsets. Because the study included only a small number of donors, the genetic and exposure-history diversity represented was limited. Approximately 5% of naive CD4, 3.5% of naive CD8, approximately 2% of memory CD4, and less than 0.45% of memory CD8 clonotypes were shared across a few donors. Even with the large sequencing depth, rarefaction of the sorted-subset datasets indicated that sequencing was incomplete. Clonotypes shared by all four sorted-subset donors showed higher generation probabilities than non-shared clonotypes. Sampling was limited to blood, and TCR repertoires in tissue likely differ from TCR repertoires in blood. Pairwise subsampling led to the expectation that sequencing depth would affect the degree of clonotype sharing among donors.

In the case of this clone: There is no known antigen for this receptor. No clone much larger than this one lies a single base away; base qualities are absent.

CD8 naive samples were obtained by positive selection for CCR7 among CD45RO-negative cells, yielding a CD45RA+CCR7+ population from which TemRA cells were excluded. The donors were healthy, HIV-negative adults who had no recently reported acute infections or vaccinations. Only Caucasian adults living in Nashville, Tennessee, USA were represented among the donors. Blood was obtained by leukapheresis, after which PBMCs were separated by Ficoll-Histopaque density gradient centrifugation and cryopreserved in liquid nitrogen vapor phase. Purity and quantity of every magnetically sorted T cell population were checked by analytical flow cytometry. From each sorted fraction, genomic DNA was isolated and quantified by UV absorbance on a Nanodrop 2000c. The CDR3 sequence holds 13 residues, the cysteine and phenylalanine included. The kept DNA is CDR3 alone, 39 bases in frame from the first base. CDR1 MGHRA and CDR2 YSYEKL were looked up in the germline V gene. V and J lose 4 bases and 3 bases, and a span of 10 bases separates them.

TCR CDR3 regions were amplified from genomic DNA by multiplex PCR using the deep immunoSEQ assay. Genomic DNA extracted from each cell subset was distributed evenly over all wells of several immunoSEQ 96-well plates, and each plate served as one replicate. For sorted subsets, each replicate PCR was loaded with approximately 190 ng genomic DNA, equivalent to some 27,000 T cell genomes. The purified libraries were quantified using a Qubit 3.0 fluorometer, sized with a Bioanalyzer 2100, and then quantified again using the KAPA Library Quantification kit. Each immunoSEQ 96-well plate was sequenced on its own single-read 150-cycle Illumina NextSeq 550 flow cell. The authors processed their data as follows. Because the immunoSEQ output included only junctional sequences and no quality scores, the filtering could not be the same as the filtering used for full-length reads. Sequences were annotated with PyIR, a Python wrapper for IgBLAST v1.9, and V/J genes and CDR3 were assigned using IMGT germline references. Reads were removed for weak V/J assignments (E-value above 1e-6), missing CDR3, stop codons, out-of-frame junctions, or ambiguous translated residues. V3J clonotypes were defined as sequences sharing the same inferred V gene, J gene, and CDR3 amino acid sequence. The percentage overlap between two repertoires was calculated by dividing the number of shared unique clonotypes by the size of the smaller repertoire. Three approaches were used to assess repertoire richness: RTK rarefaction, the Chao1 estimator, and Recon v2.1 estimates of unobserved clonotypes. Generation probabilities were computed with OLGA for all TCRbeta clonotypes obtained by the gDNA method from four donors. Entries here come from immuneACCESS through TCRdb and include only in-frame sequences with V and J called. Some clones fail to appear in such tables; in the studies checked, an unresolved V gene covers under half of the shortfall, and the cause of the remainder is unknown. V, J and clone size are those of that table, while D and trimming were read from the DNA. Counted in this sample were 750,000 to 1,000,000 clones; about 92% of them appeared once. 24% of the sample lies in the top ten.

Sequencing was carried out using naive CD8+ T cells sorted from blood. The intended sense of this specimen's cell subset or site label: CD45RA+CCR7+. Recombination linked TRBV4-1 to TRBJ2-7, with TRBD1 perhaps the D gene, on 6 matching bases. The origin of this receptor is a man aged 25 to 40 in good health. Here the CDR3 is given as CASSPWTDYEQYF. The DNA sequence is given as TGCGCCAGCAGCCCTTGGACAGACTACGAGCAGTACTTC.